These 19 T cell receptor beta chains originate from one sample sequenced in a study of OX40 agonist ivuxolimab in advanced cancers. Profiled with immunoSEQ multiplex PCR; TCRdb holds only in-frame clones, not every one. The profile shows 100,000 or so clones, over 75% of them singletons. The material was CD4+ or CD8+ T cells sorted from blood, obtained in a trial of the OX40 agonist ivuxolimab. The receptors originated from an adult with an advanced solid tumor such as melanoma, head and neck, liver or kidney cancer.

The chain is built from TRBV30 and TRBJ1-2, with unresolved D. The germline gives CDR1 GTSNPN, CDR2 SVGIG (reference sequence). The CDR3 totals 13 residues. V was shortened by 3 bases and J by 6 bases, with 14 bases between the two germline ends. The CDR3: CAWSPNYADGYTF. CDR3 in DNA: TGTGCCTGGAGCCCCAACTACGCTGATGGCTACACCTTC.

V is TRBV15 and J is TRBJ2-2; no firm D call. The CDR3 runs to 13 residues. Trimming shortened V by 0 bases and J by 6 bases, and 5 bases separated the two germline ends. The germline V gene encodes CDR1 LNHNV and CDR2 YYDKDF (reference sequence). The CDR3 nucleotides read TGTGCCACCAGCAGAGAAGCCCCCGGGGAGCTGTTTTTT. Protein: CATSREAPGELFF.

The chain joins TRBV14 to TRBJ2-7, with D perhaps being TRBD1 or TRBD2 (5 bases each). V lost 3 bases and J lost 3, with 15 bases in between. The CDR3 runs 15 residues. Germline values: CDR1 SGHDN, CDR2 FVKESK. CDR3 in DNA: TGTGCCAGCAGCCAGGGGTATGAGGGGTACTACGAGCAGTACTTC. It specifies CASSQGYEGYYEQYF.

The chain joins TRBV6-5 to TRBJ1-5; maybe TRBD1 (6 bases). The CDR3 runs 14 residues. Germline CDR1 is MNHEY and CDR2 is SVGAGI. V was trimmed by 2 bases and J by 1 base, leaving 6 bases between them. CDR3 DNA: TGTGCCAGCAGTTACAGGGGGAGCAATCAGCCCCAGCATTTT. Translating gives CASSYRGSNQPQHF.

J is TRBJ2-7 and V is TRBV5-1, with 7 bases fitting TRBD1. J gave up 4 bases and V 3 bases, and 4 bases lay outside the gene matches. Germline values: CDR1 SGHRS, CDR2 YFSETQ. This CDR3 is 13 amino acids long. The CDR3, as DNA: TGCGCCAGCAGCTGGGGACAGAGTTACGAGCAGTACTTC. Its protein product is CASSWGQSYEQYF.

The chain carries TRBV10-1 and TRBJ1-4; 7 nucleotides match TRBD1. The ends lost 6 bases at V and 8 bases at J; junction bases unmatched: 12. Germline V gene lookup returns CDR1 WNHNN and CDR2 SYGVQD (reference sequence). The CDR3 runs 15 residues. The CDR3 sequence is CASRARRGYREKLFF. CDR3 coding DNA: TGCGCCAGCAGGGCTCGCAGGGGGTATAGGGAAAAACTGTTTTTT.

This clone has a handful of counts. This chain uses TRBV28 with TRBJ1-3, with no clear D. Looked up from germline, CDR1 is MDHEN and CDR2 is SYDVKM. This CDR3 has 14 amino acids. Deletions cut 3 bases from V and 0 bases from J, with 6 bases between. DNA of the CDR3: TGTGCCAGCAGTTTCGGGAGCTCTGGAAACACCATATATTTT. Translation gives CASSFGSSGNTIYF.

The genes are TRBV30 and TRBJ2-2; TRBD1 is a possible D gene (6 bases). CDR1 and CDR2 from the germline V gene are GTSNPN and SVGIG (reference sequence). Trimming took off 5 bases at V and 4 bases at J, with 14 bases between the two ends. This CDR3 is built from 14 residues. The CDR3, as DNA: TGTGCCTGGGGTGGGGGCGCGGGCACCGGGGAGCTGTTTTTT. Residues: CAWGGGAGTGELFF.

The genes are TRBV5-6 and TRBJ2-7, with D possibly called TRBD1 or TRBD2 (5 bases each). Trimming took off 4 bases at V and 2 bases at J, with 13 bases between the two ends. Germline V lookup: CDR1 SGHDT, CDR2 YYEEEE. The CDR3 consists of 14 residues. The CDR3 spells CASSDRDGTYEQYF. The CDR3 DNA is TGTGCCAGCAGCGACCGGGACGGCACCTACGAGCAGTACTTC.

This clone was picked up one time. Relative to the germline gene, one junction end is altered; a read error may explain this. This chain joins TRBV7-7 and TRBJ2-2; D unclear. The CDR3 length is 15 residues. Per germline, CDR1 SSHAT and CDR2 FNYEAQ (reference sequence). CDR3 nucleotide sequence: TGTGCTAGCAGCTTGGGAACAGAACTCACCGGGGAGCTGTTTTTT. Translation: CASSLGTELTGELFF. Using reference TRBV7-7 and TRBJ2-2 for the parts outside the CDR3, the full variable domain is GAGVSQSPRYKVTKRGQDVTLRCDPISSHATLYWYQQALGQGPEFLTYFNYEAQPDKSGLPSDRFSAERPEGSISTLTIQRTEQRDSAMYRCASSLGTELTGELFFGEGSRLTVL.

This clone was detected once. The rearrangement uses TRBV28 and TRBJ2-7, with D possibly being TRBD2 (5 bases). V lost 2 bases and J lost 3, with 11 bases in between. Germline V lookup: CDR1 MDHEN, CDR2 SYDVKM. The CDR3 has 14 amino acids. The chain's CDR3 is CASSLGGGSYEQYF. CDR3 coding DNA: TGTGCCAGCAGTTTAGGTGGTGGGAGCTACGAGCAGTACTTC.

The genes are TRBV19 and TRBJ2-2; D possibly corresponds to TRBD1 (6 bases). Looked up from germline, CDR1 is LNHDA and CDR2 is SQIVND (reference sequence). The CDR3 consists of 15 residues. Deletions cut 5 bases from V and 1 base from J, with 11 bases between. The CDR3 sequence is CASSPRTENTGELFF. DNA for the CDR3: TGTGCCAGTAGTCCTAGGACAGAGAACACCGGGGAGCTGTTTTTT.

The chain uses TRBV7-9 and TRBJ2-7; D is possibly TRBD1 or TRBD2 (5 bases each). Germline CDR1 and CDR2: SEHNR and FQNEAQ (reference sequence). The CDR3 totals 12 residues. Trimming took 10 bases from V and 6 from J, leaving 16 bases between them. CDR3 sequence (DNA): TGTGCCACCACCCCGGGGCGCAGCGAGCAGTACTTC. Amino acids: CATTPGRSEQYF.

This clone was found once. The chain combines TRBV9 with TRBJ2-4; D is ambiguous. Germline V gene sequence: CDR1 SGDLS, CDR2 YYNGEE. Trimming stripped 3 bases from V and 6 bases from J, with 13 bases between. This CDR3 spans 14 amino acids. Written as DNA, the CDR3 is TGTGCCAGCAGCGCCGGACCCCTACGAAACATTCAGTACTTC. This sequence encodes CASSAGPLRNIQYF.

The chain combines TRBV27 with TRBJ2-3, with D unclear. The V end lost 5 bases, the J end lost 4 bases, and 16 bases lay between the germline ends. The CDR3 covers 15 residues. Germline assignment: CDR1 MNHEY and CDR2 SMNVEV (reference sequence). In nucleotides, the CDR3 is TGTGCCAGCAGTCGGACGTCATCCTCCCCAGATACGCAGTATTTT. Protein product: CASSRTSSSPDTQYF.

The rearrangement links TRBV27 to TRBJ2-1; D gene unclear. V was pared by 10 bases and J by 3 bases, with 13 bases between. The CDR3 extends over 13 amino acids. Germline V gene sequence: CDR1 MNHEY, CDR2 SMNVEV (reference sequence). CDR3 sequence reads: CATTDGIYNEQFF. As DNA, the CDR3 is TGTGCCACCACGGACGGAATCTACAATGAGCAGTTCTTC.

This chain joins TRBV5-6 and TRBJ2-7; 7 bases agree with TRBD1. The J segment lost 3 bases and the V segment lost 4 bases, leaving 7 bases of the junction unmatched. The CDR3 length is 14 residues. Germline V lookup: CDR1 SGHDT, CDR2 YYEEEE. The CDR3 loop is CASSIWDRDYEQYF. The DNA for the CDR3 is TGTGCCAGCAGCATTTGGGACAGAGACTACGAGCAGTACTTC.

The V and J genes are TRBV2 and TRBJ2-7; TRBD1 aligns across 7 bases. V lost 6 bases to trimming and J lost 5 bases; unmatched junction nucleotides: 10. Germline V gene data show CDR1 as SNHLY and CDR2 as FYNNEI. This CDR3 spans 14 amino acids. The CDR3 spells CASRGSTGYNEQYF. DNA of the CDR3: TGTGCCAGCAGGGGGTCGACAGGGTACAACGAGCAGTACTTC.

V is TRBV5-1 and J is TRBJ2-1; possible D gene TRBD2, 6 bases. V lost 0 bases to trimming and J lost 6 bases, with 10 bases between them. Looked up from germline, CDR1 is SGHRS and CDR2 is YFSETQ. CDR3 length: 14 amino acids. The CDR3 sequence is CASSLAGGVNEQFF. The CDR3 coding sequence is TGCGCCAGCAGCTTGGCCGGAGGGGTCAATGAGCAGTTCTTC.